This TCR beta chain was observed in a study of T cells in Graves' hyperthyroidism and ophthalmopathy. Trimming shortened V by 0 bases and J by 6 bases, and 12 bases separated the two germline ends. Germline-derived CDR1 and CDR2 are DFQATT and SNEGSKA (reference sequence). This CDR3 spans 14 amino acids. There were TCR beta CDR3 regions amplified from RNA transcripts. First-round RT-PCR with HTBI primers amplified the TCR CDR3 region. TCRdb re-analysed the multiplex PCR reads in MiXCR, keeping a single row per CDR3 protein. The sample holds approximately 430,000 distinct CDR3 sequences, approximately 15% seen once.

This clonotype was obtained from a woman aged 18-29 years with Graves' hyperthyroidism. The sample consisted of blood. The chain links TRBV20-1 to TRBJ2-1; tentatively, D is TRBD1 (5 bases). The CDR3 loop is CSARDPGRANEQFF. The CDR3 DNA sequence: TGCAGTGCTAGAGATCCGGGCAGGGCCAATGAGCAGTTCTTC.